The T cell receptor beta chain under discussion was sequenced for a study of technical replicates of blood from a few donors (dated 2017 in TCRdb). Libraries were built with the immunoSEQ multiplex PCR assay. The source is immuneACCESS, and TCRdb retained only in-frame sequences with V and J called. Part of the clones is not carried over; for the studies checked, unresolved V genes explain less than half of this, and the remainder is unexplained. This sample comprises 85,000 to 100,000 clones, 95% of them detected only once. Of the sample, 0.21% is held by the ten largest clones. This clone was detected once. Its antigen has not been determined. Per-base quality was not reported, and no clone a single base away is much larger than it. Reading the germline V gene (reference sequence) gives CDR1 LNHDA and CDR2 SQIVND. The cysteine opens and the phenylalanine closes a CDR3 of 14 amino acids. Solely the CDR3 DNA is kept, with 42 bases framed from the first base. At the junction V is shortened by 5 bases and J by 3 bases; bases outside the gene matches: 7.

Input material: T cells isolated from PBMCs. The chain is encoded by TRBV19 joined to TRBJ2-7, with TRBD1 identical over 7 junction bases. The clonotype was recovered from a human donor in good health. The CDR3 is CASSPGTANYEQYF. The sequenced DNA is TGTGCCAGTAGTCCCGGGACAGCTAACTACGAGCAGTACTTC. Where the CDR3 stops, the reference TRBV19 and TRBJ2-7 genes take over; the full variable domain is DGGITQSPKYLFRKEGQNVTLSCEQNLNHDAMYWYRQDPGQGLRLIYYSQIVNDFQKGDIAEGYSVSREKKESFPLTVTSAQKNPTAFYLCASSPGTANYEQYFGPGTRLTVT.